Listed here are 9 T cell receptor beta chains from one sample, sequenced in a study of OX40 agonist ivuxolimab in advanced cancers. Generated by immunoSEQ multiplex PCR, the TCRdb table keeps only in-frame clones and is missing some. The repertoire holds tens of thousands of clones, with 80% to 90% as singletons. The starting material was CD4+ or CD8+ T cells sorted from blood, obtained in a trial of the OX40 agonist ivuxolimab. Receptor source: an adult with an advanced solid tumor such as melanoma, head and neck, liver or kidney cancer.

Here the CDR3 reads CASSYERDYNEQFF. In DNA form, the CDR3 reads TGTGCCAGCAGTTACGAGCGGGACTACAATGAGCAGTTCTTC. The V gene is TRBV6-5, the J gene TRBJ2-1; 7 positions agree with TRBD2. The trim removed 2 bases at V and 3 bases at J, leaving 1 base unmatched. CDR1 is MNHEY, CDR2 SVGAGI, per germline. This CDR3 has 14 residues.

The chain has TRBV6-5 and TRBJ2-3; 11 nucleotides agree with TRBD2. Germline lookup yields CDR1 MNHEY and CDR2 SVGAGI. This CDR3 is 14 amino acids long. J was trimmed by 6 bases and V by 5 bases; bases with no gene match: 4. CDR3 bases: TGTGCCAGCAGTCGTAGCGGGAGGGCGGATACGCAGTATTTT. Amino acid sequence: CASSRSGRADTQYF.

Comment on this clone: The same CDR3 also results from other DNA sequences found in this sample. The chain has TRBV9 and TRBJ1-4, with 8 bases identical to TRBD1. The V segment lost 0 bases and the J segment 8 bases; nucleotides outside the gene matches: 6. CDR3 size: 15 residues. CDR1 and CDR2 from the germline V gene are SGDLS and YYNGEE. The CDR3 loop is CASSVAQGAGEKLFF. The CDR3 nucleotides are TGTGCCAGCAGCGTAGCGCAGGGGGCAGGCGAAAAACTGTTTTTT.

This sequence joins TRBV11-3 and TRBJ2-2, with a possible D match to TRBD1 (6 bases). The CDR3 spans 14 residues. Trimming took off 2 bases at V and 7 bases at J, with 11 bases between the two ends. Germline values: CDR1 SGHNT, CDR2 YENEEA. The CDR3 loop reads CASSLPQGHGELFF. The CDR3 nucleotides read TGTGCCAGCAGCTTACCCCAGGGGCACGGGGAGCTGTTTTTT.

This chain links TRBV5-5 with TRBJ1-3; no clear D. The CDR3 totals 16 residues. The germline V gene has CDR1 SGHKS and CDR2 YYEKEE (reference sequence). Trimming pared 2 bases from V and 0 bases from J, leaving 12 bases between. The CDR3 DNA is TGTGCCAGCAGCTTAAGTGCACAGAGCTCTGGAAACACCATATATTTT. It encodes CASSLSAQSSGNTIYF.

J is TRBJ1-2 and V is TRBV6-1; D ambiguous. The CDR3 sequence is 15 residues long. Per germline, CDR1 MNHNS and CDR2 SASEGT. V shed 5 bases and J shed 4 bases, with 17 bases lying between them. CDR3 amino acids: CASSPREVRLYGYTF. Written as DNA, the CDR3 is TGTGCCAGCAGTCCCCGAGAGGTTAGGCTCTATGGCTACACCTTC.

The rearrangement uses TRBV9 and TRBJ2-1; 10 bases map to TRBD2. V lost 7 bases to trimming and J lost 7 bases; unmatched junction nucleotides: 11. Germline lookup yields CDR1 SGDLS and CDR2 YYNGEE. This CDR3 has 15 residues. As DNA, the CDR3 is TGTGCCAGCGGACCCTCTAGCGGGAGATTGAATGAGCAGTTCTTC. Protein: CASGPSSGRLNEQFF.

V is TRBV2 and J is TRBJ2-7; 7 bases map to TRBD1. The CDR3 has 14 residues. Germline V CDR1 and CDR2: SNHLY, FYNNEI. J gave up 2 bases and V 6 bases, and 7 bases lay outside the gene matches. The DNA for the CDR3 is TGTGCCAGCAGGGTACAGGGGCCTGCCTACGAGCAGTACTTC. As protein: CASRVQGPAYEQYF.

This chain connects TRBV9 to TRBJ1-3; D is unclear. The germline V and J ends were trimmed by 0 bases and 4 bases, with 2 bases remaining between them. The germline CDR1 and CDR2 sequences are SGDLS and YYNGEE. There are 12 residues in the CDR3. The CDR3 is CASSVAGNTIYF. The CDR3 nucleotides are TGTGCCAGCAGCGTAGCAGGAAACACCATATATTTT. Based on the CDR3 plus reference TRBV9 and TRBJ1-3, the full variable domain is DSGVTQTPKHLITATGQRVTLRCSPRSGDLSVYWYQQSLDQGLQFLIQYYNGEERAKGNILERFSAQQFPDLHSELNLSSLELGDSALYFCASSVAGNTIYFGEGSWLTVV.